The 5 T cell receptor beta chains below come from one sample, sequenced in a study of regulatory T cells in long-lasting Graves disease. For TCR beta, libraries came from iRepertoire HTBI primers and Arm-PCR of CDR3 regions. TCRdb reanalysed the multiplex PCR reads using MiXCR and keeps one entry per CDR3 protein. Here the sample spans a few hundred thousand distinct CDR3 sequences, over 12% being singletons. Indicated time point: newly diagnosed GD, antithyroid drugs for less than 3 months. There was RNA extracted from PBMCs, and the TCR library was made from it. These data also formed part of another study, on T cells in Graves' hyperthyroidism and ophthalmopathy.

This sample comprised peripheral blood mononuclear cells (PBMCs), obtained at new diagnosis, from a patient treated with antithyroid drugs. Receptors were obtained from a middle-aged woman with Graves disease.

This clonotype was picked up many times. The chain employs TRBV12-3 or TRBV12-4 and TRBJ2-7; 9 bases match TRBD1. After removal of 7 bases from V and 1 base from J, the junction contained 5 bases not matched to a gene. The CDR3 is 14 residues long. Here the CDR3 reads CASNLDRGSYEQYF. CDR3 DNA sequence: TGTGCCAGCAATTTGGACAGGGGATCCTACGAGCAGTACTTC.

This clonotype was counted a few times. The chain's CDR3 is CSASPEWGEETQYF. The CDR3 DNA is TGCAGTGCTAGCCCCGAATGGGGGGAAGAGACCCAGTACTTC. This chain uses TRBV20-1 with TRBJ2-5, with D possibly matching TRBD2 (6 bases). The germline gives CDR1 DFQATT, CDR2 SNEGSKA (reference sequence). Deletions cut 3 bases from V and 3 bases from J, with 14 bases between. The CDR3 totals 14 residues.

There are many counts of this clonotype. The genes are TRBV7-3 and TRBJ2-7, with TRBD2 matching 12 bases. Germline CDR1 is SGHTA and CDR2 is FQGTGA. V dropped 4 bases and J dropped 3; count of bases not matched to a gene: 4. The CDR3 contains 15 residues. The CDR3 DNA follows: TGTGCCAGCAGCTCAGGACTAGCGGGGAACTACGAGCAGTACTTC. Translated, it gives CASSSGLAGNYEQYF. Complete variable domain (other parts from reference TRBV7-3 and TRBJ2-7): GAGVSQTPSNKVTEKGKYVELRCDPISGHTALYWYRQSLGQGPEFLIYFQGTGAADDSGLPNDRFFAVRPEGSVSTLKIQRTERGDSAVYLCASSSGLAGNYEQYFGPGTRLTVT.

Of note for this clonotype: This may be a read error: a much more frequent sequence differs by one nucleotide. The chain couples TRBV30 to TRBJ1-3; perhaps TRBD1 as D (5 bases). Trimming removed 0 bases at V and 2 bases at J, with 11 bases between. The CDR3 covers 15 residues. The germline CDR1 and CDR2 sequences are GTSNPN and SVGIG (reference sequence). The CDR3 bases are TGTGCCTGGAGTGTCGAGGGGCTAACTGGAAACACCATATATTTT. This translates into CAWSVEGLTGNTIYF. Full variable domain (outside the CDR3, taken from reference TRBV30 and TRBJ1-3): SQTIHQWPATLVQPVGSPLSLECTVEGTSNPNLYWYRQAAGRGLQLLFYSVGIGQISSEVPQNLSASRPQDRQFILSSKKLLLSDSGFYLCAWSVEGLTGNTIYFGEGSWLTVV.

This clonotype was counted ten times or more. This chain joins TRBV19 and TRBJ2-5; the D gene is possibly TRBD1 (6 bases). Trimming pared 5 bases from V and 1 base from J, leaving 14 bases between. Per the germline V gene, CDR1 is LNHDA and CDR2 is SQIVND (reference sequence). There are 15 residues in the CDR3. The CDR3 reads CASSPGVRIQETQYF. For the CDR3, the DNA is TGTGCCAGTAGTCCAGGGGTCAGAATCCAAGAGACCCAGTACTTC.